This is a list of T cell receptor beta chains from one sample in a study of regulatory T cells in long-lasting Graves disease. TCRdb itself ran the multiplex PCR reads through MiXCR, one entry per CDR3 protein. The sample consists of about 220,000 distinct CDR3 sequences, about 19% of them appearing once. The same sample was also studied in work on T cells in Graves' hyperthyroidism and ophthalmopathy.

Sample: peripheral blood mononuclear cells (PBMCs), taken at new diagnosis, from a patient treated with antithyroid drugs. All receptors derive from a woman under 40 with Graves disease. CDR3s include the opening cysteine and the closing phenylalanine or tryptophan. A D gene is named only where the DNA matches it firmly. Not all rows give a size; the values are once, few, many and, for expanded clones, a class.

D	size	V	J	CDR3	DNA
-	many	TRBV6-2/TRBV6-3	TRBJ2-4	CASSPPGVAVENIQYF	TGTGCCAGCAGCCCCCCGGGGGTAGCGGTCGAAAACATTCAGTACTTC
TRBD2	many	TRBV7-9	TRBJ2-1	CASSIQLASNEQFF	TGTGCCAGCAGCATTCAACTAGCGAGCAATGAGCAGTTCTTC
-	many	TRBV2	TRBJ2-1	CASSDKLGGGYNEQFF	TGTGCCAGCAGCGATAAGCTAGGAGGGGGCTACAATGAGCAGTTCTTC
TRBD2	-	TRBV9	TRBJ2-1	CASSDHGLGTSGIGEQFF	TGTGCCAGCAGCGACCACGGGCTCGGGACTAGCGGGATTGGTGAGCAGTTCTTC
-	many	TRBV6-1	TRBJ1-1	CASSLRRDTEAFF	TGTGCCAGCAGCCTGAGGAGGGACACTGAAGCTTTCTTT
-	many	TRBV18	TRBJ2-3	CASSQSSTDTQYF	TGTGCCAGCTCACAGTCTAGCACAGATACGCAGTATTTT
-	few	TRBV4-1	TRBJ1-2	CASSQVGPKYGYTF	TGCGCCAGCAGCCAAGTGGGCCCCAAGTATGGCTACACCTTC
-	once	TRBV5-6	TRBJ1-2	CASSPGIGHYGYTF	TGTGCCAGCAGCCCCGGGATAGGGCACTATGGCTACACCTTC
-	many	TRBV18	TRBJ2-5	CASSPGGLETQYF	TGTGCCAGCTCACCAGGGGGGCTAGAGACCCAGTACTTC
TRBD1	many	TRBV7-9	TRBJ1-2	CASSQQGGDYGYTF	TGTGCCAGCAGCCAACAGGGGGGTGACTATGGCTACACCTTC
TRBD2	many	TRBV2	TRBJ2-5	CASSGSSGRGQETQYF	TGTGCCAGCAGTGGTTCTAGCGGGAGGGGCCAAGAGACCCAGTACTTC
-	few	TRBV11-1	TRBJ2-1	CASSQDREGHNEQFF	TGTGCCAGCAGCCAGGACAGGGAGGGGCACAATGAGCAGTTCTTC
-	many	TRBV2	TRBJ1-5	CASSQEGWGDQPQHF	TGTGCCAGCAGTCAAGAGGGGTGGGGAGATCAGCCCCAGCATTTT
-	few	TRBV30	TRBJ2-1	CAWKQGLYNEQFF	TGTGCCTGGAAGCAGGGACTTTACAATGAGCAGTTCTTC
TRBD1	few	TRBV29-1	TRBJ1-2	CSVEKGRGIGGYTF	TGCAGCGTCGAAAAGGGCAGGGGGATAGGGGGCTACACCTTC
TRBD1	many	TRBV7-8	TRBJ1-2	CASSPDRGLGYTF	TGTGCCAGCAGCCCGGACAGGGGGCTTGGCTACACCTTC
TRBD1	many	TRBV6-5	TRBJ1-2	CASSSSNRGEMVGYTF	TGTGCCAGCAGTTCCTCGAACAGGGGCGAAATGGTCGGCTACACCTTC
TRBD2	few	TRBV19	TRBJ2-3	CASTTGGGPDTQYF	TGTGCCAGTACCACGGGGGGGGGACCAGATACGCAGTATTTT
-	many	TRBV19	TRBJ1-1	CASSIEGGRTEAFF	TGTGCCAGTAGTATAGAGGGAGGTAGGACTGAAGCTTTCTTT
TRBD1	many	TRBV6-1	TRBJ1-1	CASSETREGQANTEAFF	TGTGCCAGCAGTGAGACGAGGGAGGGACAGGCAAACACTGAAGCTTTCTTT
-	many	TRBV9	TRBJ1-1	CASSILADSNTEAFF	TGTGCCAGCAGCATATTGGCCGATTCGAACACTGAAGCTTTCTTT
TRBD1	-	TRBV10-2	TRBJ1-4	CASGTGQEKLFF	TGCGCCAGCGGGACAGGGCAGGAAAAACTGTTTTTT
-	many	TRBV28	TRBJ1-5	CAAQVGTKPQHF	TGTGCCGCCCAAGTCGGGACAAAGCCCCAGCATTTT
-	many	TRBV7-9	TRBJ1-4	CASSLGRNNEKLFF	TGTGCCAGCAGCTTGGGACGGAATAATGAAAAACTGTTTTTT
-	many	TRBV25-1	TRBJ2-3	CASSGRTADSSDTQYF	TGTGCCAGCAGTGGGCGGACAGCCGACTCGTCGGATACGCAGTATTTT
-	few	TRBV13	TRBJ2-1	CASSLGDSNEQFF	TGTGCCAGCAGCTTAGGGGACAGCAATGAGCAGTTCTTC
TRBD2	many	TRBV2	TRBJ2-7	CASSEASSGYEQYF	TGTGCCAGCAGTGAAGCTTCTAGCGGCTACGAGCAGTACTTC
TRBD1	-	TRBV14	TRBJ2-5	CASSQLIGGKKTQYF	TGTGCCAGCAGCCAGCTAATAGGGGGCAAAAAGACCCAGTACTTC
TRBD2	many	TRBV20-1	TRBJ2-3	CSRRESGTDTQYF	TGCTCCCGGCGGGAGAGTGGCACAGATACGCAGTATTTT
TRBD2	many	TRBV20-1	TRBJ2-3	CSASLLAGGTDTQYF	TGCAGTGCTAGCCTACTAGCGGGGGGTACAGATACGCAGTATTTT
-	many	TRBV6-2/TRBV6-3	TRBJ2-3	CASSSITGTDTQYF	TGTGCCAGCAGTTCTATCACGGGCACAGATACGCAGTATTTT
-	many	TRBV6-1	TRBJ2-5	CASRSGTYQETQYF	TGTGCCAGCAGATCCGGGACTTACCAAGAGACCCAGTACTTC
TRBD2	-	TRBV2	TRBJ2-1	CASTRTSGRHEQFF	TGTGCCAGCACCCGGACTAGCGGGAGACATGAGCAGTTCTTC
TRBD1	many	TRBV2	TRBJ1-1	CASKVTGVNTEAFF	TGTGCCAGCAAGGTGACAGGGGTGAACACTGAAGCTTTCTTT
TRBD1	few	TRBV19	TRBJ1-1	CASKDRGNTEAFF	TGTGCCAGTAAGGACAGGGGCAACACTGAAGCTTTCTTT
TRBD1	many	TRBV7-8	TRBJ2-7	CATGTGSYEQYF	TGTGCCACCGGGACAGGGTCCTACGAGCAGTACTTC
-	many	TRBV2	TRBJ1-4	CASRREFTTNEKLFF	TGTGCCAGCAGGCGCGAATTTACAACTAATGAAAAACTGTTTTTT
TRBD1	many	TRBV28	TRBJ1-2	CASSLAGGVSYGYTF	TGTGCCAGCAGTTTAGCAGGGGGCGTTTCCTATGGCTACACCTTC
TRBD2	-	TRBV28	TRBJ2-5	CASSSFTLAGNLIQETQYF	TGTGCCAGCAGTTCCTTTACACTAGCGGGGAACCTAATCCAAGAGACCCAGTACTTC
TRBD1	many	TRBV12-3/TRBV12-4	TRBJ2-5	CASNDRGRGETQYF	TGTGCCAGCAACGACAGGGGGCGAGGAGAGACCCAGTACTTC
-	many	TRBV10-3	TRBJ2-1	CAISEPLASIEQFF	TGTGCCATCAGTGAGCCACTAGCTAGCATTGAGCAGTTCTTC
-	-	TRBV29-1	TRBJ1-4	CSATRDIVEKLFF	TGCAGCGCAACGAGGGACATAGTCGAAAAACTGTTTTTT
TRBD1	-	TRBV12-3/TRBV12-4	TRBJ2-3	CASSSGQSRTDTQYF	TGTGCCAGCAGTTCGGGACAGAGCCGCACAGATACGCAGTATTTT
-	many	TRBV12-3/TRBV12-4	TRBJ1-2	CASSLGEGNYGYTF	TGTGCCAGCAGTTTAGGGGAGGGGAACTATGGCTACACCTTC
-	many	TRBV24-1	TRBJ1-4	CATSEPGRNEKLFF	TGTGCCACCAGTGAACCCGGACGTAATGAAAAACTGTTTTTT
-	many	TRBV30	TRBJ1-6	CAWESSYNSPLHF	TGTGCCTGGGAGAGCTCCTATAATTCACCCCTCCACTTT
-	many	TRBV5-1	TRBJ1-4	CASSPDSNSNEKLFF	TGCGCCAGCAGCCCGGACAGTAACTCGAATGAAAAACTGTTTTTT
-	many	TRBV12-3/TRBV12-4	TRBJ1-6	CASSSGQGNNSPLHF	TGTGCCAGCAGTTCGGGGCAGGGGAATAATTCACCCCTCCACTTT
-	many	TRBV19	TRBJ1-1	CASSIPPPIGTEAFF	TGTGCCAGTAGTATACCCCCTCCAATTGGCACTGAAGCTTTCTTT
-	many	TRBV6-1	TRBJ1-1	CASSEATYTEAFF	TGTGCCAGCAGTGAAGCGACCTACACTGAAGCTTTCTTT
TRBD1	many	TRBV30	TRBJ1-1	CAWSVGGQGDTEAFF	TGTGCCTGGAGTGTCGGGGGACAGGGGGACACTGAAGCTTTCTTT
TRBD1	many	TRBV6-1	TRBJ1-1	CASSPRDRGGGTEAFF	TGTGCCAGCAGTCCAAGGGACAGGGGAGGGGGCACTGAAGCTTTCTTT